This T cell receptor beta chain is from a study of blood T cell repertoires in COVID-19. Study overall: The United States, Italy and Spain supplied acute and convalescent COVID-19 samples. T cells, B-cell-depleted T cells, or PBMCs supplied cDNA or gDNA.

In the source study's methods: Using reference gene primer amplification, nucleated cell counts were estimated. The data were produced by immunoSEQ multiplex PCR, yet TCRdb's version contains in-frame clones alone and is incomplete. For V, J and clone size, that table is used; D and trimming come from the DNA. The repertoire includes 90,000 to 140,000 clones, less than 90% of them detected once, and around 4.3% sits in the top ten. CDR3 length: 13 residues. CDR1 is WNHNN and CDR2 is SYGVQD in the germline V gene (reference sequence). With regard to this clone: The junction shows a germline mismatch at one end, possibly a read error.

This rearrangement joins TRBV10-1 to TRBJ2-5, with TRBD1 matching over 7 bases. The clonotype originates from a man aged 45 to 65 with acute or convalescent COVID-19. The specimen sequenced was peripheral blood. In DNA, the CDR3 is TGCGCCAGCGGGCCAGGGGGACAAGGGACCCAGTACTTC. It specifies CASGPGGQGTQYF.